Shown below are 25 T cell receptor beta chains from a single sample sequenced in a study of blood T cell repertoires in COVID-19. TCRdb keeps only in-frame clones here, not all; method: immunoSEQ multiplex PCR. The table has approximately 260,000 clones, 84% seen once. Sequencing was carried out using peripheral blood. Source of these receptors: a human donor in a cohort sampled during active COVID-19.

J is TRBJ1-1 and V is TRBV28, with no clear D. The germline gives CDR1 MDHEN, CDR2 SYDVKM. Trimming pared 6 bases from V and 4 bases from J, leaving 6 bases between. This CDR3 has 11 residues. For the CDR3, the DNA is TGTGCCAGCAGAACGGGCACTGAAGCTTTCTTT. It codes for CASRTGTEAFF.

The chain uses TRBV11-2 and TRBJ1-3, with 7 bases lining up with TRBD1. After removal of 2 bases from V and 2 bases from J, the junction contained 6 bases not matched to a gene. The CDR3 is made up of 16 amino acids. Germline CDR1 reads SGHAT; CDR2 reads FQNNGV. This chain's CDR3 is CASSLHARGTGNTIYF. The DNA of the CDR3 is TGTGCCAGCAGCTTACACGCCAGGGGGACTGGAAACACCATATATTTT.

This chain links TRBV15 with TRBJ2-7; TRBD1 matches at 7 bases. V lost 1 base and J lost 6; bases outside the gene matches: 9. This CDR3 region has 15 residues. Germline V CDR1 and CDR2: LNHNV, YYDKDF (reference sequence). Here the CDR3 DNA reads TGTGCCACCAGCAGAGCCCCGTCCGGGACAGCCGAGCAGTACTTC. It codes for CATSRAPSGTAEQYF. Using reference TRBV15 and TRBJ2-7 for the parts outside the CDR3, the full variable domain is DAMVIQNPRYQVTQFGKPVTLSCSQTLNHNVMYWYQQKSSQAPKLLFHYYDKDFNNEADTPDNFQSRRPNTSFCFLDIRSPGLGDTAMYLCATSRAPSGTAEQYFGPGTRLTVT.

CDR3 nucleotides: TGTGCCAGCAGTGTCTTGGGTTTCGGGGAGACCCAGTACTTC. This gives the protein CASSVLGFGETQYF. J is TRBJ2-5 and V is TRBV2, with unresolved D. Trimming stripped 4 bases from V and 5 bases from J, with 14 bases between. This CDR3 spans 14 amino acids. Germline loops: CDR1 SNHLY, CDR2 FYNNEI.

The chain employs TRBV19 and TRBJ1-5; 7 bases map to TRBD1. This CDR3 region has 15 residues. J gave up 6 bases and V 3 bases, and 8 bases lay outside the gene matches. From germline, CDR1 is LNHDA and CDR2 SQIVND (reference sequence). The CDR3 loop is CASSIEGQNLQPQHF. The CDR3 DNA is TGTGCCAGTAGTATTGAGGGACAGAACCTTCAGCCCCAGCATTTT.

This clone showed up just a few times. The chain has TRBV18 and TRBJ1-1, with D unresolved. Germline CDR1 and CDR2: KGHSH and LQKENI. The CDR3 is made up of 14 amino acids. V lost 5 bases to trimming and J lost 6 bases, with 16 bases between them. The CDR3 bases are TGTGCCAGCTCATTAGGCAGGTCAAGTCCTGAAGCTTTCTTT. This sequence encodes CASSLGRSSPEAFF.

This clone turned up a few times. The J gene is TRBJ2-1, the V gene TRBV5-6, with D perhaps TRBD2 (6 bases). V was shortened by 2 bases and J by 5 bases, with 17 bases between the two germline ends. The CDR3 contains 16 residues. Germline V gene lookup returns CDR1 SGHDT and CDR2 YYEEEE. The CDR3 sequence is CASSFIGRRENNEQFF. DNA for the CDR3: TGTGCCAGCAGCTTCATTGGCAGGAGGGAGAACAATGAGCAGTTCTTC.

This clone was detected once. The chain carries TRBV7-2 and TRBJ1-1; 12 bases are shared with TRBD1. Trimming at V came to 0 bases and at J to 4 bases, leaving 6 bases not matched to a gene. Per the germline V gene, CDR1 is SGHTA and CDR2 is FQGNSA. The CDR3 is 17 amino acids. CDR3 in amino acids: CASSLAGTGGLSTEAFF. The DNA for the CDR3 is TGTGCCAGCAGCTTAGCCGGGACAGGGGGCTTAAGCACTGAAGCTTTCTTT.

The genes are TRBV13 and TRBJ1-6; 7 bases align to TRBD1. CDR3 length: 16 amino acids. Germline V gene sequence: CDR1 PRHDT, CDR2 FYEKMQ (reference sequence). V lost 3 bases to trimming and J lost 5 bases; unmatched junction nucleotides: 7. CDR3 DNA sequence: TGTGCCAGCAGCTTGCAGTTGGGACAGAATAATTCACCCCTCCACTTT. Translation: CASSLQLGQNNSPLHF.

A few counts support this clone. This chain's CDR3 is CASSLNRDRGEKLFF. The CDR3 DNA reads TGTGCCAGCAGCCTGAACCGGGACAGGGGGGAAAAACTGTTTTTT. J is TRBJ1-4 and V is TRBV13, with 11 nucleotides matching TRBD1. The CDR3 totals 15 residues. Germline V lookup: CDR1 PRHDT, CDR2 FYEKMQ (reference sequence). V lost 5 bases and J lost 8; bases outside the gene matches: 7.

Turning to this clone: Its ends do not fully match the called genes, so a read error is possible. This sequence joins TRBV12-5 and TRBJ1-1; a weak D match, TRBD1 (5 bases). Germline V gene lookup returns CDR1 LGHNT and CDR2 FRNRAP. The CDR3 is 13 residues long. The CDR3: CASGLGPNTEAFF. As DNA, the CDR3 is TGTGCTAGTGGCTTGGGGCCGAACACTGAAGCTTTCTTT.

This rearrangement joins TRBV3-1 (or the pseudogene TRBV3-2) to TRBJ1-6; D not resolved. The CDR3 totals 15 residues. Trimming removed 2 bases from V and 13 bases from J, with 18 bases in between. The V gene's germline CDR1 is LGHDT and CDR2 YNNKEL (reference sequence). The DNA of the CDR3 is TGTGCCAGCAGCCAACCTCGGGGTTTAGGAGGCCCCCTCCACTTT. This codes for CASSQPRGLGGPLHF.

CDR3 in amino acids: CASSEGTPAEKLFF. CDR3 in DNA: TGTGCCAGCAGTGAGGGGACACCTGCCGAAAAACTGTTTTTT. The chain recombines TRBV6-1 with TRBJ1-4; D may be TRBD1 (6 bases). CDR1 MNHNS and CDR2 SASEGT come from the germline V gene. The V gene lost 3 bases and the J gene lost 8 bases, with 13 bases spanning the gap. The CDR3 has 14 residues.

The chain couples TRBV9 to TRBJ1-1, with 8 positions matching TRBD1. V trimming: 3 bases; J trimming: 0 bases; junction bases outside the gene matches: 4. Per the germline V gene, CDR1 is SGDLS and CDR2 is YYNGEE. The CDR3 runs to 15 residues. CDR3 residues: CASSDGTGMNTEAFF. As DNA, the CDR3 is TGTGCCAGCAGCGATGGGACAGGCATGAACACTGAAGCTTTCTTT. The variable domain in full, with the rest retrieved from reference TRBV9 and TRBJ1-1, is DSGVTQTPKHLITATGQRVTLRCSPRSGDLSVYWYQQSLDQGLQFLIQYYNGEERAKGNILERFSAQQFPDLHSELNLSSLELGDSALYFCASSDGTGMNTEAFFGQGTRLTVV.

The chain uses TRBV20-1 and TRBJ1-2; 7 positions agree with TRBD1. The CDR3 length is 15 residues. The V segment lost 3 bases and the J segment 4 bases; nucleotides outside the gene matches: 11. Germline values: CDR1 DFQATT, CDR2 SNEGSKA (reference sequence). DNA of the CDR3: TGCAGTGCTAGTTCAACAGGGGAACGGAGCTATGGCTACACCTTC. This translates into CSASSTGERSYGYTF.

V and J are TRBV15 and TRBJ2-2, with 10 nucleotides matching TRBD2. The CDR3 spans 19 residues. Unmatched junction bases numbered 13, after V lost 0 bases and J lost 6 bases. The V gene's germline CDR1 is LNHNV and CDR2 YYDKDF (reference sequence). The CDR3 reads CATSREILSGRAVPGELFF. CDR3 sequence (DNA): TGTGCCACCAGCAGAGAAATTCTAAGCGGGAGGGCCGTCCCCGGGGAGCTGTTTTTT. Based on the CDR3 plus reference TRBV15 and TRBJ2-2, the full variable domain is DAMVIQNPRYQVTQFGKPVTLSCSQTLNHNVMYWYQQKSSQAPKLLFHYYDKDFNNEADTPDNFQSRRPNTSFCFLDIRSPGLGDTAMYLCATSREILSGRAVPGELFFGEGSRLTVL.

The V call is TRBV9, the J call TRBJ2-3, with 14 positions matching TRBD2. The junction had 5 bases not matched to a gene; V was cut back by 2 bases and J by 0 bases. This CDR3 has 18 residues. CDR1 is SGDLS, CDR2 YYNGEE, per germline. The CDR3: CASSVGLAGAGSTDTQYF. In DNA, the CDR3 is TGTGCCAGCAGCGTGGGACTAGCGGGAGCGGGGAGCACAGATACGCAGTATTTT.

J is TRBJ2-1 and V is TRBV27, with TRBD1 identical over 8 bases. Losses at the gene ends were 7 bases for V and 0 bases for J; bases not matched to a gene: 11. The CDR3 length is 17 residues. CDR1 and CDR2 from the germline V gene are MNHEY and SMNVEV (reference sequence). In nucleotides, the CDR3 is TGTGCCAGCACCTCAGGGGGCAGACCGAGCTCCTACAATGAGCAGTTCTTC. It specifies CASTSGGRPSSYNEQFF.

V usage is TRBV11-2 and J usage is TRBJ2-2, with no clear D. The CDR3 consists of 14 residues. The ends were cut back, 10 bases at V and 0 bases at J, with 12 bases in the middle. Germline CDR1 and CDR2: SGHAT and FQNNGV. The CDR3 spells CAIRPLPNTGELFF. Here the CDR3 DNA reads TGTGCCATCAGACCACTGCCGAACACCGGGGAGCTGTTTTTT.

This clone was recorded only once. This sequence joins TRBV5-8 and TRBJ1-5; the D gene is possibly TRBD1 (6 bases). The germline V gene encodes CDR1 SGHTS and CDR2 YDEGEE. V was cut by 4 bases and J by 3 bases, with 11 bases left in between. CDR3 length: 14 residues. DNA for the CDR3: TGTGCCAGCAGCCCGGACAGCTCCAATCAGCCCCAGCATTTT. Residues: CASSPDSSNQPQHF. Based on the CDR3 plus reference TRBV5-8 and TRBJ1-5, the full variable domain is EAGVTQSPTHLIKTRGQQATLRCSPISGHTSVYWYQQALGLGLQFLLWYDEGEERNRGNFPPRFSGRQFPNYSSELNVNALELEDSALYLCASSPDSSNQPQHFGDGTRLSIL.

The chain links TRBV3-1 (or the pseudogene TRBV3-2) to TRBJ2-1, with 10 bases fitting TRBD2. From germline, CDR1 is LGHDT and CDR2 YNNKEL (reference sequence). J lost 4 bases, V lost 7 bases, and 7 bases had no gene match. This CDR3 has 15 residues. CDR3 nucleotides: TGTGCCAGCACCGCCGGACTAGCGGCTTACAATGAGCAGTTCTTC. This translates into CASTAGLAAYNEQFF.

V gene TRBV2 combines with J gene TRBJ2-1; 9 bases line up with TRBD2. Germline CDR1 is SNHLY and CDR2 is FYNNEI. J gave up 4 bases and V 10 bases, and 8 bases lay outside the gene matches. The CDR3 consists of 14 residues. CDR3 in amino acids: CATKERGEYNEQFF. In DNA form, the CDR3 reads TGTGCCACTAAAGAGCGGGGGGAGTACAATGAGCAGTTCTTC.

This chain's CDR3 is CASSQEGSGGPGETQYF. The CDR3, as DNA: TGTGCCAGCAGCCAAGAGGGTAGCGGGGGGCCGGGTGAGACCCAGTACTTC. The chain has TRBV4-2 and TRBJ2-5; 10 nucleotides align to TRBD2. Germline loops: CDR1 LGHNA, CDR2 YNFKEQ. Losses at the gene ends were 0 bases for V and 5 bases for J; bases not matched to a gene: 9. The CDR3 is 17 residues long.

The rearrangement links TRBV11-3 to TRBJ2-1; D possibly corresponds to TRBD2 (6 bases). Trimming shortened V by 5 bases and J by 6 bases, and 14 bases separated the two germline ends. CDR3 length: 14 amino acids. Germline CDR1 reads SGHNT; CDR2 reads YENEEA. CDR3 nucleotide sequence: TGTGCCAGCAGCCCCCTGCCGGGGGTCAATGAGCAGTTCTTC. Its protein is CASSPLPGVNEQFF.

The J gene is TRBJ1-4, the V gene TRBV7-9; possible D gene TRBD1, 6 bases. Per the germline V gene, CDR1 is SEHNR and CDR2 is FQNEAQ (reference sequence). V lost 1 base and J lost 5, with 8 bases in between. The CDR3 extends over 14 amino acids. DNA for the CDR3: TGTGCCAGCAGCTTAGGACAGGAGAATGAAAAACTGTTTTTT. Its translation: CASSLGQENEKLFF.